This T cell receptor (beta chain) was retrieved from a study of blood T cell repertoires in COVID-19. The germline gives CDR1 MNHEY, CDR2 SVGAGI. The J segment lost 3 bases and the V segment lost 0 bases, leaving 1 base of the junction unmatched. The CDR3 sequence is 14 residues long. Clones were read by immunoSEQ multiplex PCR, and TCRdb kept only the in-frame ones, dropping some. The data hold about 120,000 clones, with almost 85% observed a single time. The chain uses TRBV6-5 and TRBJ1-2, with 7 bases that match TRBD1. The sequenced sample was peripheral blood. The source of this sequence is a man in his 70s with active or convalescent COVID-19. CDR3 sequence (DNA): TGTGCCAGCAGTTACTCCACAGGGGACTATGGCTACACCTTC. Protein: CASSYSTGDYGYTF.